This TCR beta chain was recovered during a study of beta chain features in type 1 diabetes. Expressed TCRB transcripts were sequenced because the entire RNA isolate underwent reverse transcription. Only in-frame clones appear in the TCRdb table, and some are missing; sequencing was by immunoSEQ multiplex PCR. There are roughly 290,000 clones in the sample; approximately 8.1% occur only once, and over 0.8% lies in the top ten. Study outcomes and limitations: Naive, central memory and regulatory TCRB repertoires appeared more similar among patients than healthy donors. TCRB CDR3s were moderately but significantly shorter in Type 1 diabetes patients in all four CD4+ subsets.

The sample holds many counts of this clone. Its target is unknown. CD4+ naive, central memory, regulatory and stem cell-like memory subsets were isolated by sorting on CD45RO/CCR7/CD25/CD127/CD95/CD27. Sorting gave populations that all exceeded 95% purity. The CDR3 loop spans 14 amino acids. Looked up from germline, CDR1 is SEHNR and CDR2 is FQNEAQ (reference sequence). V trimming: 2 bases; J trimming: 6 bases; junction bases outside the gene matches: 3. This clonotype was obtained from a woman in her late teens or twenties in good health. Sequenced material: central memory CD4+ T cells from blood. This rearrangement joins TRBV7-9 to TRBJ2-1; 8 nucleotides align to TRBD1. The CDR3 DNA reads as TGTGCCAGCAGCTTATACACAGGGGGCAATGAGCAGTTCTTC. Amino acid sequence: CASSLYTGGNEQFF. The complete variable domain, with remaining parts taken from reference TRBV7-9 and TRBJ2-1, reads DTGVSQNPRHKITKRGQNVTFRCDPISEHNRLYWYRQTLGQGPEFLTYFQNEAQLEKSRLLSDRFSAERPKGSFSTLEIQRTEQGDSAMYLCASSLYTGGNEQFFGPGTRLTVL.